This T cell receptor beta chain came from a study of blood T cell repertoires in COVID-19 (dated by TCRdb to 2018 to 2020). For the study in its entirety: Samples from collaborators originated in the United States, Italy and Spain and spanned both the acute and convalescent phases of COVID-19. The material from the prospective study consisted of cDNA or gDNA derived from T cells, B-cell-depleted T cells, or PBMCs. Subjects who had been exposed to COVID-19, were actively infected with it, or had recovered from it provided the deeply sampled blood TCRbeta repertoires that made up the dataset. The repertoires were made available in a free public database intended to serve as a resource for research on the immune response to SARS-CoV-2. Samples came from the ongoing ImmuneRACE study (first 160 participants) plus 1,254 subjects from 6 global collaborators. Nearly every sample came with metadata listing a de-identified subject ID, COVID-19 status, age in years and sex. Where available, HLA class I and class II types were obtained from metadata supplied by the sample provider rather than from assay-based typing. What the study reported, not specific to this receptor: The amount of clinical and demographic metadata varied by source and participant and was provided uncurated.

Whole blood was collected in K2EDTA tubes by collaborating institutions according to the institutions' own protocols. For TCRbeta analysis, collaborators shipped samples in one of three forms: frozen whole blood, isolated PBMCs, or DNA extracted from either of those sample types. With regard to this clone: There is no known antigen for this receptor. No quality values exist for individual bases; no much larger clone is one base distant.

TCRbeta CDR3 regions were amplified from genomic DNA by means of the immunoSEQ Assay, a bias-controlled multiplex PCR. In the authors' own workflow: Nucleated cell counts per sample were estimated from amplification of reference gene primers within the assay. To quantify the absolute abundance of each unique TCRbeta CDR3 rearrangement, sequence reads were collapsed and filtered. Productive Simpson clonality was computed per sample as the square root of Simpson's diversity index over productive rearrangements. The clones in this table, taken by TCRdb from immuneACCESS, are in-frame only. Not every clone is retained; where verified, under half of the shortfall comes from an unresolved V gene, and the cause of the rest is unknown. Clonal size and the V and J genes are those of that table, whereas D and trimming came from the DNA. For this sample the table gives about 30,000 clones, of which approximately 86% were detected only once. Roughly three fifths of the sample lies in the top ten.

Sequences were obtained from peripheral blood. The clonotype originates from a man aged 70 or older with acute or convalescent COVID-19.

The DNA is as follows: TGCGCCAGTAACAGATTGACAGACAATGAGCAGTTCTTC. Translated, it gives CASNRLTDNEQFF. The rearranged segments are TRBV5-1 and TRBJ2-1; TRBD1 is possibly the D segment (5 matching bases). Trimming takes 8 bases from V and 5 bases from J, and the germline ends sit 14 bases apart. The CDR3 starts with the cysteine, ends with the phenylalanine, and has 13 residues. The read is trimmed to its CDR3 DNA, 39 bases read in frame from base 1. CDR1 is given as SGHRS and CDR2 as YFSETQ, both from the germline V gene.